This TCR beta chain was observed in a study of beta chain features in type 1 diabetes. Background on the study: All samples yielded some 110 million examined sorted cells. Study-wide results and caveats: Patients with type 1 diabetes carried fewer insertions and had more deletions at their VDJ junctions. Patients with Type 1 diabetes showed moderately but significantly shorter TCRB CDR3s in all four CD4+ subsets.

Expressed TCRB transcripts got sequenced, as all isolated RNA was reverse transcribed. Method: immunoSEQ multiplex PCR; TCRdb's copy keeps in-frame clones and lacks some. The repertoire holds about 710,000 clones, with around 15% as singletons. About this clone itself: The antigen remains unidentified. Germline is not matched at one junction end, which may reflect a read error.

The CDR3 runs 14 residues. In germline, CDR1 is GTSNPN, CDR2 SVGIG (reference sequence). Cells sorted by CD45RO/CCR7/CD25/CD127/CD95/CD27 comprised CD4+ naive, central memory, regulatory and stem cell-like memory cells. The sample taken for sequencing was naive CD4+ T cells from blood. This receptor was obtained from a young man with type 1 diabetes. The chain has TRBV30 and TRBJ2-3; TRBD2 agrees at 14 bases. The DNA for the CDR3 is TGTGCCTGGGACCTTGGGACTAGCGGGAGTACCGACCGATTT. Protein product: CAWDLGTSGSTDRF.